The 13 T cell receptor beta chains listed next were all sequenced from one sample in a study of blood T cell repertoires in COVID-19. Sequenced by immunoSEQ multiplex PCR; TCRdb stores in-frame clones only, minus some. The sample holds 75,000 to 100,000 clones; around 80% are singletons and the top ten take roughly 22%. Sequenced sample: peripheral blood. The receptors here all came from a human donor in a cohort sampled during active COVID-19.

CDR3 sequence (DNA): TGTGCCAGCAGCCCAGCCCCCGACCTAGCGGGGGGGCCGTGGGATACGCAGTATTTT. Encoded protein: CASSPAPDLAGGPWDTQYF. The J gene is TRBJ2-3, the V gene TRBV9, with 12 nucleotides matching TRBD2. CDR1 SGDLS and CDR2 YYNGEE come from the germline V gene. This CDR3 has 19 amino acids. V shed 4 bases, J shed 6 bases, and the junction held 18 bases outside the gene matches.

There are a few counts of this clone. V and J are TRBV4-1 and TRBJ2-2; D unresolved. V lost 1 base and J 6 bases, leaving 12 bases between the germline ends. From germline, CDR1 is MGHRA and CDR2 YSYEKL. This CDR3 region has 15 residues. CDR3 DNA sequence: TGCGCCAGCAGCCAAGTGAGGCTAGATCCCGGGGAGCTGTTTTTT. Translation gives CASSQVRLDPGELFF.

This clone appeared a single time. The rearrangement links TRBV27 to TRBJ2-1; tentative D call: TRBD2 (5 bases). CDR3 size: 14 residues. CDR1 MNHEY and CDR2 SMNVEV come from the germline V gene (reference sequence). Trimming cost V 3 bases and J 0 bases, with 6 bases left between them. The CDR3 loop is CASSLGSSYNEQFF. Here the CDR3 DNA reads TGTGCCAGCAGTTTGGGGAGCTCCTACAATGAGCAGTTCTTC.

V usage is TRBV7-8 and J usage is TRBJ2-2, with 11 bases aligning to TRBD1. This CDR3 has 17 residues. The germline gives CDR1 SGHVS, CDR2 FQNEAQ. V shed 1 base and J 0 bases; nucleotides not matched to a gene: 1. The CDR3 reads CASSLEGQGANTGELFF. The CDR3 coding sequence is TGTGCCAGCAGCTTAGAGGGACAGGGGGCGAACACCGGGGAGCTGTTTTTT.

The chain recombines TRBV10-2 with TRBJ2-7, with D perhaps matching TRBD1 (6 bases). Germline V gives CDR1 WSHSY, CDR2 SAAADI. The CDR3 spans 13 residues. V was cut by 6 bases and J by 3 bases, with 12 bases left in between. The CDR3 is CASRDRLNYEQYF. The CDR3 nucleotides read TGCGCCAGCAGGGACAGACTAAACTACGAGCAGTACTTC.

The rearrangement links TRBV27 to TRBJ1-3; D remains unclear. Germline loops: CDR1 MNHEY, CDR2 SMNVEV (reference sequence). The V end was cut by 6 bases, the J end by 3 bases, with 15 bases between. The CDR3 totals 15 residues. In DNA, the CDR3 is TGTGCCAGCAGGGGAGACGGGCTCGTTGGAAACACCATATATTTT. Translated, it gives CASRGDGLVGNTIYF.

The chain has TRBV4-1 and TRBJ2-1, with D unresolved. The V gene lost 1 base and the J gene lost 3 bases, with 7 bases spanning the gap. The CDR3 extends over 14 amino acids. Germline loops: CDR1 MGHRA, CDR2 YSYEKL. The CDR3 loop is CASSQAQFYNEQFF. The CDR3 region has the DNA TGCGCCAGCAGCCAAGCACAGTTCTACAATGAGCAGTTCTTC.

The chain recombines TRBV3-1 (or the pseudogene TRBV3-2) with TRBJ1-1; a weak D match, TRBD1 (6 bases). The length of the CDR3 is 14 residues. The germline V gene encodes CDR1 LGHDT and CDR2 YNNKEL (reference sequence). Deletions cut 2 bases from V and 1 base from J, with 8 bases between. As DNA, the CDR3 is TGTGCCAGCAGCCAACAGACAGGGAACACTGAAGCTTTCTTT. Residues: CASSQQTGNTEAFF.

This clone turned up a few times. The V and J genes are TRBV15 and TRBJ2-2; D ambiguous. Germline CDR1 is LNHNV and CDR2 is YYDKDF (reference sequence). This CDR3 contains 13 residues. The V end lost 1 base, the J end lost 6 bases, and 6 bases lay between the germline ends. CDR3 in DNA: TGTGCCACCAGCAGAGTCCCTTCCGGGGAGCTGTTTTTT. It specifies CATSRVPSGELFF.

This clone has just a few counts. This rearrangement joins TRBV5-4 to TRBJ1-6; 8 positions agree with TRBD1. J gave up 5 bases and V 3 bases, and 1 base lay outside the gene matches. Germline V gene lookup returns CDR1 SGHNT and CDR2 YYREEE (reference sequence). This CDR3 contains 14 residues. The CDR3 DNA sequence: TGTGCCAGCAGCTGGGACAGGAATAATTCACCCCTCCACTTT. Its translation is CASSWDRNNSPLHF.

This chain uses TRBV19 with TRBJ1-2, with a possible D match to TRBD1 (5 bases). The germline CDR1 and CDR2 sequences are LNHDA and SQIVND (reference sequence). This CDR3 region has 13 residues. V lost 6 bases and J 9 bases, leaving 17 bases between the germline ends. The CDR3 bases are TGTGCCAGTAGCCCCACCGGGGGGGTAAGCTACACCTTC. Protein sequence: CASSPTGGVSYTF.

J is TRBJ2-2 and V is TRBV5-6; D possibly corresponds to TRBD2 (6 bases). Germline CDR1 reads SGHDT; CDR2 reads YYEEEE. V was clipped by 6 bases and J by 2 bases, with 17 bases between them. This CDR3 has 16 amino acids. The chain's CDR3 is CASIYRGSRNTGELFF. CDR3 sequence (DNA): TGTGCCAGCATCTACCGGGGGAGCCGAAACACCGGGGAGCTGTTTTTT.

The chain recombines TRBV28 with TRBJ2-2, with 12 bases fitting TRBD1. The CDR3 has 15 residues. In germline, CDR1 is MDHEN, CDR2 SYDVKM. V lost 4 bases, J lost 6 bases, and 3 bases stayed unmatched. CDR3 DNA: TGTGCCAGCAGTTCGGGACAGGGGGCCCCCGGGGAGCTGTTTTTT. Its protein is CASSSGQGAPGELFF.